A selection of T cell receptor beta chains follows, all from one sample in a study of a mutant IDH1 vaccine in newly diagnosed glioma. For these TCRs, the target antigens are not known. Clones were read by immunoSEQ multiplex PCR, and TCRdb kept only the in-frame ones, dropping some. The table shows over 50,000 clones, with 70% to 90% occurring only once. Source: PBMCs, taken from a glioma patient whose treatment included an IDH1 peptide vaccine. The receptors were gathered from a woman aged 40 to 50 with glioma. Each CDR3 is given with its conserved first and last residue. Each record gives: clone size, V gene, J gene, CDR3 protein. Clone size is given for some rows only: seen once, a few or many times, or a class if the clone is expanded.

clone size: -
V gene: TRBV4-1
J gene: TRBJ2-4
CDR3 protein: CASSPVGLAKNIQYF

clone size: -
V gene: TRBV6-5
J gene: TRBJ1-1
CDR3 protein: CASGSNTEAFF

clone size: -
V gene: TRBV2
J gene: TRBJ2-1
CDR3 protein: CASSVSGSVSDEQFF

clone size: -
V gene: TRBV7-8
J gene: TRBJ2-1
CDR3 protein: CASSLGASGSFNEQFF

clone size: -
V gene: TRBV4-2
J gene: TRBJ1-5
CDR3 protein: CASSQEALGQPQHF

clone size: -
V gene: TRBV4-1
J gene: TRBJ1-5
CDR3 protein: CASSQDPPLLGGDDQPQHF

clone size: -
V gene: TRBV6-5
J gene: TRBJ2-2
CDR3 protein: CASRREYSTGELFF

clone size: -
V gene: TRBV15
J gene: TRBJ2-7
CDR3 protein: CATSREVTARVTYEQYF

clone size: -
V gene: TRBV7-9
J gene: TRBJ2-5
CDR3 protein: CASSLDLGRQETQYF

clone size: -
V gene: TRBV7-6
J gene: TRBJ1-3
CDR3 protein: CASSPSSGNTIYF

clone size: -
V gene: TRBV28
J gene: TRBJ1-2
CDR3 protein: CASSFAIYSNYGYTF

clone size: -
V gene: TRBV27
J gene: TRBJ1-2
CDR3 protein: CASSLRRDPNYGYTF

clone size: -
V gene: TRBV30
J gene: TRBJ2-5
CDR3 protein: CAWRLGETQYF

clone size: -
V gene: TRBV27
J gene: TRBJ2-7
CDR3 protein: CASSYQGVNSYEQYF

clone size: -
V gene: TRBV18
J gene: TRBJ1-1
CDR3 protein: CASSPLSLGVENTEAFF

clone size: -
V gene: TRBV5-6
J gene: TRBJ2-7
CDR3 protein: CASRSRGDSYEQYF

clone size: -
V gene: TRBV10-2
J gene: TRBJ1-2
CDR3 protein: CASSDASDRLDGYTF

clone size: -
V gene: TRBV30
J gene: TRBJ2-7
CDR3 protein: CAWSVPSRGMRGYEQYF

clone size: -
V gene: TRBV6-6
J gene: TRBJ2-7
CDR3 protein: CASSTPTGPIYEQYF

clone size: -
V gene: TRBV30
J gene: TRBJ2-6
CDR3 protein: CAWSVGGSGANVLTF

clone size: -
V gene: TRBV19
J gene: TRBJ2-1
CDR3 protein: CASSIPGSSYNEQFF

clone size: once
V gene: TRBV19
J gene: TRBJ1-1
CDR3 protein: CASSDWGKGGNTEAFF

clone size: few
V gene: TRBV6-5
J gene: TRBJ2-7
CDR3 protein: CASSLAEGGIDEQYF

clone size: -
V gene: TRBV5-1
J gene: TRBJ2-3
CDR3 protein: CASSFQAGGLTDTQYF

clone size: few
V gene: TRBV27
J gene: TRBJ1-1
CDR3 protein: CASSLTGVGGNTEAFF

clone size: -
V gene: TRBV25-1
J gene: TRBJ1-2
CDR3 protein: CASSPTGTYYGYTF

clone size: -
V gene: TRBV7-9
J gene: TRBJ2-1
CDR3 protein: CASSPAQGVNYNEQFF

clone size: -
V gene: TRBV4-1
J gene: TRBJ1-2
CDR3 protein: CASSPGGLSYYGYTF

clone size: -
V gene: TRBV4-1
J gene: TRBJ1-2
CDR3 protein: CASSQEALGGYGYTF

clone size: -
V gene: TRBV25-1
J gene: TRBJ2-3
CDR3 protein: CASRVADTQYF

clone size: -
V gene: TRBV18
J gene: TRBJ1-5
CDR3 protein: CASSQGQLLNQPQHF

clone size: -
V gene: TRBV4-1
J gene: TRBJ1-5
CDR3 protein: CASSHAGTVNQPQHF

clone size: -
V gene: TRBV21-1
J gene: TRBJ1-5
CDR3 protein: CASRTGHSNQPQHF

clone size: -
V gene: TRBV19
J gene: TRBJ2-7
CDR3 protein: CASSHRQGGQYF

clone size: -
V gene: TRBV18
J gene: TRBJ1-5
CDR3 protein: CASSPQGGNQPQHF

clone size: -
V gene: TRBV27
J gene: TRBJ2-7
CDR3 protein: CASSLSAGTGEQYF

clone size: once
V gene: TRBV6-5
J gene: TRBJ1-1
CDR3 protein: CASMDGGRINTEAFF

clone size: -
V gene: TRBV6-5
J gene: TRBJ2-5
CDR3 protein: CASSPLGGEETQYF

clone size: once
V gene: TRBV7-8
J gene: TRBJ2-7
CDR3 protein: CASSRTSGGYEQYF

clone size: once
V gene: TRBV5-1
J gene: TRBJ1-6
CDR3 protein: CASTPRGTGNNSPLHF

clone size: -
V gene: TRBV11-2
J gene: TRBJ1-6
CDR3 protein: CASSLAVNNSPLHF

clone size: -
V gene: TRBV4-2
J gene: TRBJ1-5
CDR3 protein: CASSQGQGNQPQHF

clone size: -
V gene: TRBV7-2
J gene: TRBJ2-5
CDR3 protein: CASSPRGTSGAQETQYF

clone size: -
V gene: TRBV10-2
J gene: TRBJ2-5
CDR3 protein: CASSQTSAQGTQYF

clone size: -
V gene: TRBV2
J gene: TRBJ1-5
CDR3 protein: CATQGYSNQPQHF

clone size: -
V gene: TRBV29-1
J gene: TRBJ1-2
CDR3 protein: CSVGPAAYGYTF

clone size: -
V gene: TRBV6-1
J gene: TRBJ2-3
CDR3 protein: CASSSGGGGGDTQYF

clone size: -
V gene: TRBV10-3
J gene: TRBJ2-5
CDR3 protein: CAISERGTNQETQYF

clone size: -
V gene: TRBV7-2
J gene: TRBJ2-7
CDR3 protein: CASSRGTAYEQYF

clone size: -
V gene: TRBV5-1
J gene: TRBJ2-5
CDR3 protein: CASYRGARGQETQYF

clone size: -
V gene: TRBV9
J gene: TRBJ2-2
CDR3 protein: CASSVVTGPGELFF

clone size: -
V gene: TRBV7-8
J gene: TRBJ1-1
CDR3 protein: CASIPTGGNTEAFF

clone size: -
V gene: TRBV19
J gene: TRBJ2-7
CDR3 protein: CASSFNRGVYEQYF

clone size: -
V gene: TRBV4-1
J gene: TRBJ1-1
CDR3 protein: CASSRLERVTEAFF

clone size: -
V gene: TRBV4-1
J gene: TRBJ1-1
CDR3 protein: CASSGPLRNTEAFF

clone size: -
V gene: TRBV11-3
J gene: TRBJ2-3
CDR3 protein: CASSLGSGREKQYF

clone size: -
V gene: TRBV7-9
J gene: TRBJ1-2
CDR3 protein: CASSGFRSGENGYTF